The 25 T cell receptor beta chains given below trace back to one sample, sequenced in a study of Graves' ophthalmopathy and Graves' hyperthyroidism. RNA transcripts provided the template for amplifying TCR beta CDR3 regions. The first round was an RT-PCR with HTBI primers, and the second round was a multiplex PCR. TCRdb reprocessed the multiplex PCR reads with MiXCR, giving one entry per CDR3 protein. The sample shows a few hundred thousand distinct CDR3 sequences, 35% to 45% of them seen only once. The specimen sequenced was peripheral blood or thyroid tissue (not recorded which). Every receptor here comes from an adult man with Graves' hyperthyroidism.

The gene calls are TRBV7-9 and TRBJ1-3; D is uncertain. Germline CDR1 SEHNR, CDR2 FQNEAQ (reference sequence). V was shortened by 1 base and J by 4 bases, with 8 bases between the two germline ends. The length of the CDR3 is 14 residues. For the CDR3, the DNA is TGTGCCAGCAGCTTAGGAGGGATGGGAAACACCATATATTTT. Its translation is CASSLGGMGNTIYF.

This clonotype was seen at least ten times. The chain combines TRBV6-5 with TRBJ2-7; 10 bases fit TRBD2. Trimming took 1 base from V and 4 from J; bases not matched to a gene: 13. Germline CDR1 is MNHEY and CDR2 is SVGAGI. This CDR3 is built from 18 residues. The CDR3 sequence: CASSYFGPSGGAGYEQYF. The CDR3 DNA is TGTGCCAGCAGTTACTTCGGTCCTAGCGGGGGTGCGGGGTACGAGCAGTACTTC.

This chain joins TRBV5-4 and TRBJ2-1, with 10 bases aligning to TRBD2. Per germline, CDR1 SGHNT and CDR2 YYREEE (reference sequence). The junction had 9 bases not matched to a gene; V was cut back by 3 bases and J by 6 bases. CDR3 length equals 16 residues. The CDR3 region is CASSSVLAGGLNEQFF. The CDR3 DNA reads as TGTGCCAGCAGCTCGGTGTTAGCGGGAGGTCTCAATGAGCAGTTCTTC.

A remark on this clonotype: This may arise from a read error, as a much more abundant clone is one base away. The chain joins TRBV29-1 to TRBJ1-1; D is unresolved. Germline V CDR1 and CDR2: SQVTM, ANQGSEA. The CDR3 sequence is 12 residues long. The V and J ends lost 4 bases and 1 base respectively, with 7 bases between them. CDR3 coding DNA: TGCAGCGTTGGAGCATGGAACACTGAAGCTTTCTTT. Translated, it gives CSVGAWNTEAFF.

This clonotype occurred many times. The genes are TRBV7-6 and TRBJ1-5, with D perhaps TRBD1 (5 bases). Germline V gene lookup returns CDR1 SGHVS and CDR2 FNYEAQ. V gave up 3 bases and J gave up 2 bases, with 14 bases separating them. There are 16 residues in the CDR3. CDR3 sequence: CASSLWWEGGNQPQHF. The DNA for the CDR3 is TGTGCCAGCAGCTTGTGGTGGGAAGGGGGCAATCAGCCCCAGCATTTT.

This rearrangement joins TRBV20-1 to TRBJ2-5; 10 bases align to TRBD2. Per germline, CDR1 DFQATT and CDR2 SNEGSKA (reference sequence). V shed 5 bases, J shed 0 bases, and the junction held 3 bases outside the gene matches. The CDR3 covers 14 residues. This chain's CDR3 is CSAASGGDQETQYF. As DNA, the CDR3 is TGCAGTGCTGCTAGCGGGGGAGACCAAGAGACCCAGTACTTC.

Of note for this clonotype: A read error is possible here, since a much larger clone lies one base away. The chain's CDR3 is CATSRDAQGSGNTIYF. The CDR3 DNA reads TGTGCCACCAGCAGAGATGCGCAGGGGTCTGGAAACACCATATATTTT. This chain uses TRBV15 with TRBJ1-3, with D perhaps TRBD1 (6 bases). The germline CDR1 and CDR2 sequences are LNHNV and YYDKDF (reference sequence). CDR3 length equals 16 residues. The ends were cut back, 0 bases at V and 1 base at J, with 10 bases in the middle.

This clonotype was seen many times. The CDR3 DNA follows: TGTGCCAGTAGTCCAGGGGGCGCTAACTATGGCTACACCTTC. Its translation is CASSPGGANYGYTF. This sequence joins TRBV19 and TRBJ1-2, with 8 bases aligning to TRBD1. The CDR3 contains 14 residues. V lost 5 bases to trimming and J lost 0 bases; unmatched junction nucleotides: 2. Germline values: CDR1 LNHDA, CDR2 SQIVND (reference sequence).

The chain carries TRBV7-4 and TRBJ2-2; 11 positions agree with TRBD1. From germline, CDR1 is SGHVT and CDR2 SQSDAQ. The CDR3 spans 19 residues. Trimming cost V 3 bases and J 4 bases; bases outside gene matches: 13. Here the CDR3 DNA reads TGTGCCAGCAGCTTCCGGGACAGGGGGGTATGGTGGAGCACCGGGGAGCTGTTTTTT. Amino acid sequence: CASSFRDRGVWWSTGELFF. The full variable domain, its missing parts supplied by reference TRBV7-4 and TRBJ2-2, is GAGVSQSPRYKVAKRGRDVALRCDSISGHVTLYWYRQTLGQGSEVLTYSQSDAQRDKSGRPSGRFSAERPERSVSTLKIQRTEQGDSAVYLCASSFRDRGVWWSTGELFFGEGSRLTVL.

This clonotype occurred once. A read error may explain this, as a much larger clone is one base away. V gene TRBV20-1 combines with J gene TRBJ2-2; possible D gene TRBD1, 6 bases. CDR3 size: 15 residues. The V gene's germline CDR1 is DFQATT and CDR2 SNEGSKA (reference sequence). CDR3 in DNA: TGCAGTGCTAGAGTTGACAGGAGGAACACCGGGGAGCCGTTTTTT. Translation: CSARVDRRNTGEPFF.

This clonotype came up a few times. This chain links TRBV7-2 with TRBJ2-2; D remains unclear. Germline V gene sequence: CDR1 SGHTA, CDR2 FQGNSA. Trimming removed 5 bases from V and 6 bases from J, with 10 bases in between. The CDR3 runs 13 residues. The CDR3 DNA follows: TGTGCCAGCAGCGGTTTCGAGGCCGGGGAGCTGTTTTTT. Protein: CASSGFEAGELFF.

This clonotype has ten or more counts. This chain joins TRBV5-1 and TRBJ1-1; D possibly corresponds to TRBD1 (6 bases). The V end was cut by 7 bases, the J end by 4 bases, with 17 bases between. CDR3 length: 14 residues. Germline loops: CDR1 SGHRS, CDR2 YFSETQ. The CDR3 nucleotides read TGCGCCAGCCGCCTCAACAGGGAGGTCACTGAAGCTTTCTTT. Amino acid sequence: CASRLNREVTEAFF.

The chain has TRBV9 and TRBJ2-6; no reliable D call. The germline V and J ends were trimmed by 3 bases and 15 bases, with 13 bases remaining between them. Germline CDR1 is SGDLS and CDR2 is YYNGEE. This CDR3 has 12 residues. This CDR3 is CASSASTEDLTF. In DNA, the CDR3 is TGTGCCAGCAGCGCGTCTACAGAGGACCTGACTTTC.

This clonotype has a handful of counts. The chain couples TRBV13 to TRBJ1-1; 7 bases fit TRBD1. Unmatched junction bases numbered 8, after V lost 3 bases and J lost 7 bases. The germline gives CDR1 PRHDT, CDR2 FYEKMQ (reference sequence). This CDR3 spans 14 amino acids. This CDR3 reads CASSFGDRNREAFF. As DNA, the CDR3 is TGTGCCAGCAGCTTCGGGGACAGAAACCGTGAAGCTTTCTTT.

About this clonotype itself: A read error is possible here, since a much larger clone lies one base away. This sequence joins TRBV4-3 and TRBJ1-1; D might be TRBD1 (6 bases). Trimming pared 4 bases from V and 5 bases from J, leaving 14 bases between. CDR1 and CDR2 (germline): LGHNA, YSLEER. CDR3 length equals 14 residues. CDR3 sequence (DNA): TGCGCCAGCAGCCGAGGTCCGGGGGCAACTGAAGCTTTCTTT. It codes for CASSRGPGATEAFF.

This clonotype came up many times. The V call is TRBV14, the J call TRBJ1-1; D is ambiguous. V dropped 1 base and J dropped 2 bases, with 8 bases sitting between them. CDR1 is SGHDN, CDR2 FVKESK, per germline. The CDR3 spans 14 residues. CDR3 bases: TGTGCCAGCAGCCAAGGTCGGGGAAACACTGAAGCTTTCTTT. It translates to CASSQGRGNTEAFF.

Many counts were recorded for this clonotype. The rearrangement links TRBV19 to TRBJ1-1; 12 nucleotides agree with TRBD1. The CDR3 spans 13 residues. Germline V gene data show CDR1 as LNHDA and CDR2 as SQIVND (reference sequence). V dropped 5 bases and J dropped 12; count of bases not matched to a gene: 7. The CDR3 is CASSGTGGAMTFF. The CDR3 bases are TGTGCCAGTAGTGGGACAGGGGGCGCGATGACTTTCTTT.

The V and J genes are TRBV2 and TRBJ2-2; 9 bases fit TRBD1. The CDR3 is made up of 15 amino acids. CDR1 and CDR2 (germline): SNHLY, FYNNEI. J lost 3 bases, V lost 5 bases, and 4 bases had no gene match. The CDR3 sequence is CASSRGQGYTGELFF. The CDR3 DNA reads as TGTGCCAGCAGTCGCGGACAGGGGTACACCGGGGAGCTGTTTTTT.

The chain joins TRBV29-1 to TRBJ2-7, with 7 bases matching TRBD1. The CDR3 is 19 amino acids. V was pared by 4 bases and J by 5 bases, with 26 bases of the junction left unmatched. CDR1 and CDR2 from the germline V gene are SQVTM and ANQGSEA. The CDR3 loop reads CSVVLVGDRATTSSHEQYF. The CDR3 DNA follows: TGCAGCGTTGTTTTGGTGGGAGACAGGGCTACTACGAGTTCCCACGAGCAGTACTTC.

This clonotype has a count of ten or more. The chain couples TRBV5-4 to TRBJ1-2, with D unclear. The CDR3 spans 15 residues. The V gene lost 0 bases and the J gene lost 3 bases, with 12 bases spanning the gap. Germline V CDR1 and CDR2: SGHNT, YYREEE (reference sequence). The CDR3 loop is CASSLGASRDYGYTF. The CDR3 bases are TGTGCCAGCAGCTTGGGCGCATCCCGGGACTATGGCTACACCTTC.

This clonotype was counted only a few times. V usage is TRBV19 and J usage is TRBJ2-7, with a weak D call TRBD1 (5 bases). The CDR3 sequence is 14 residues long. V lost 5 bases to trimming and J lost 7 bases, with 18 bases between them. CDR1 and CDR2 from the germline V gene are LNHDA and SQIVND (reference sequence). CDR3 loop: CASSARTKKGEQYF. In DNA form, the CDR3 reads TGTGCCAGTAGTGCCCGGACAAAAAAGGGGGAGCAGTACTTC.

This chain uses TRBV29-1 with TRBJ1-1, with D possibly TRBD1 on 5 matching bases. The ends were cut back, 6 bases at V and 3 bases at J, with 26 bases in the middle. The CDR3 runs to 17 residues. CDR1 is SQVTM and CDR2 is ANQGSEA in the germline V gene. The CDR3 DNA sequence: TGCAGCGTCCAACTAGCGGGAGCGGGTGGGGCCGACACTGAAGCTTTCTTT. It is translated as CSVQLAGAGGADTEAFF.

This clonotype has a single count. The chain recombines TRBV7-2 with TRBJ1-1; tentatively, D is TRBD1 (5 bases). Germline lookup yields CDR1 SGHTA and CDR2 FQGNSA. CDR3 length equals 17 residues. V was pared by 0 bases and J by 3 bases, with 17 bases between. The CDR3 nucleotides are TGTGCCAGCAGCTTAGCGCCAGACCGGGGCTGGGACACTGAAGCTTTCTTT. This translates into CASSLAPDRGWDTEAFF.

On this clonotype itself: This may arise from a read error, as a much more abundant clone is one base away. V gene TRBV6-5 combines with J gene TRBJ1-1; tentative D call: TRBD1 (5 bases). V was clipped by 4 bases and J by 3 bases, with 21 bases between them. The CDR3 consists of 17 residues. In germline, CDR1 is MNHEY, CDR2 SVGAGI. CDR3 bases: TGTGCCAGCAGTTCCTTGGACATCTTCCGCATGGACACTGAAGCTTTCTTT. The encoded protein is CASSSLDIFRMDTEAFF.

The sample holds a few counts of this clonotype. The chain carries TRBV20-1 and TRBJ2-5; D is unresolved. V lost 5 bases and J lost 4, with 14 bases in between. Per germline, CDR1 DFQATT and CDR2 SNEGSKA (reference sequence). CDR3 length: 13 amino acids. The CDR3 DNA follows: TGCAGTGCTCGATACAGTTTAACAGAGACCCAGTACTTC. Its protein is CSARYSLTETQYF.